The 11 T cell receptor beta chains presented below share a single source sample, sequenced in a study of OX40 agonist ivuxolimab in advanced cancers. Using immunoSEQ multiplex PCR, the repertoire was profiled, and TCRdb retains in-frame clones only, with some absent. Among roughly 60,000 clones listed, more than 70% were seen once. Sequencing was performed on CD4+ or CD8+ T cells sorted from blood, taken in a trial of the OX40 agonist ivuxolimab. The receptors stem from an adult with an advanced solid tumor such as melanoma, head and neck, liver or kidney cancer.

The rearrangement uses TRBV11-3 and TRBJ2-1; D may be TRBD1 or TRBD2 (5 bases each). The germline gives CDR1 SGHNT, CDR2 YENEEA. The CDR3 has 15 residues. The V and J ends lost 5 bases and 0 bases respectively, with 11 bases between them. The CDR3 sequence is CASSPTAASYNEQFF. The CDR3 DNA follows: TGTGCCAGCAGCCCGACAGCGGCCTCCTACAATGAGCAGTTCTTC.

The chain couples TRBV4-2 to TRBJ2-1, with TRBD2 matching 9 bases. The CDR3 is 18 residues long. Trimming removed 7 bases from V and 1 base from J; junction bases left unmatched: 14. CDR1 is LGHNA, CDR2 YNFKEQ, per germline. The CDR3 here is CASTERAGGPRSYNEQFF. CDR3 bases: TGTGCCAGCACAGAACGGGCGGGGGGGCCTAGATCCTACAATGAGCAGTTCTTC.

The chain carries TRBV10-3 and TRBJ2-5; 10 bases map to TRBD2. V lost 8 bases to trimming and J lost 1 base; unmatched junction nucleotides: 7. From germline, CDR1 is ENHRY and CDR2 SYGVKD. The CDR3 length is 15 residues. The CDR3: CAIRASGGVQETQYF. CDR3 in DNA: TGTGCCATCCGCGCTAGCGGGGGTGTCCAAGAGACCCAGTACTTC.

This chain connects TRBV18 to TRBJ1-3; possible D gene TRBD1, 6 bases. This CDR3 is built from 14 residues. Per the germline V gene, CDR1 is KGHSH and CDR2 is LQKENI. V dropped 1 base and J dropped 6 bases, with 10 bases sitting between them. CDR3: CASSPLGGLNTIYF. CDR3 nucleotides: TGTGCCAGCTCACCACTTGGGGGCCTAAACACCATATATTTT.

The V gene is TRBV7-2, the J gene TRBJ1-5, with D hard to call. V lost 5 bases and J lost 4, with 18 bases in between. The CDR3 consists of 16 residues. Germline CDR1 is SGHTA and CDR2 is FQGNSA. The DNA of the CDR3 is TGTGCCAGCAGCCTTCGCCGGACCACTGGAAATCAGCCCCAGCATTTT. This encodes CASSLRRTTGNQPQHF.

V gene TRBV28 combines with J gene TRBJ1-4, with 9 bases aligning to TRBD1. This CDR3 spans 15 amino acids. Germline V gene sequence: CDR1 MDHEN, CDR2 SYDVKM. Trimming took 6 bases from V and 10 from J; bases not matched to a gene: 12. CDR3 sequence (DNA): TGTGCCAGCAGCTACCGGGACAGGGCCCTGGGAAAACTGTTTTTT. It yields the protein CASSYRDRALGKLFF.

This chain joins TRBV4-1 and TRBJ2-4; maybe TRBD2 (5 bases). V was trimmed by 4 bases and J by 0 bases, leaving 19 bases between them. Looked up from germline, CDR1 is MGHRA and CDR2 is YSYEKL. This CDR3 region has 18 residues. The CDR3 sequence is CASSPVRLEAGAKNIQYF. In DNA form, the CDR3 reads TGCGCCAGCAGCCCCGTCCGTCTGGAGGCTGGAGCCAAAAACATTCAGTACTTC.

CDR3 DNA sequence: TGTGCCAGCACCGCTACAGGGAACAATTCACCCCTCCACTTT. This encodes CASTATGNNSPLHF. The gene calls are TRBV7-2 and TRBJ1-6; the D gene is possibly TRBD1 (6 bases). CDR1 and CDR2 from the germline V gene are SGHTA and FQGNSA. V gave up 7 bases and J gave up 7 bases, with 14 bases separating them. The CDR3 is made up of 14 amino acids.

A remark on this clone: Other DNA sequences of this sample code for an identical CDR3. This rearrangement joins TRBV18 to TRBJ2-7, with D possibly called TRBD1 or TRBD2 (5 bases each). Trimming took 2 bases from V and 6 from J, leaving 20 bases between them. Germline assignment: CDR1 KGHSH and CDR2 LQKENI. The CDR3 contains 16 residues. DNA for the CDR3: TGTGCCAGCTCACCATCGGGGCCCCCTATTGAGGTCGAGCAGTACTTC. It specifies CASSPSGPPIEVEQYF.

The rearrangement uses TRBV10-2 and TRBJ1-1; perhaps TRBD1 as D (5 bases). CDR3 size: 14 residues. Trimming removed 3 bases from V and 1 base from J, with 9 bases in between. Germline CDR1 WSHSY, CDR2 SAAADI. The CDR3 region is CASSDGGKNTEAFF. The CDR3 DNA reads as TGCGCCAGCAGTGATGGGGGGAAGAACACTGAAGCTTTCTTT.

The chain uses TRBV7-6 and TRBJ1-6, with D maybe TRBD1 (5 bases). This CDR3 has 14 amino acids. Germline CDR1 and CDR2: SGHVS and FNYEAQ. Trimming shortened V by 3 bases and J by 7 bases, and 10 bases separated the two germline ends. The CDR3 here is CASSFQGSNSPLHF. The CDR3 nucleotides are TGTGCCAGCAGCTTTCAGGGCTCAAATTCACCCCTCCACTTT.